This entry describes one T cell receptor (beta chain). Responders (200,000, CFSE-labeled) met 200,000 stimulators that were irradiated and violet-dye-labeled. This specimen comes from a study of graft-versus-host responses after intestinal transplantation. The CDR3 has 15 amino acids. The germline CDR1 and CDR2 sequences are LGHNA and YSLEER. V dropped 4 bases and J dropped 2 bases, with 15 bases sitting between them. TCRdb's copy holds only in-frame clones and misses some; the assay was immunoSEQ multiplex PCR. The data hold 8,000 to 10,000 clones, with 25% to 30% observed a single time. This clonotype was sampled from a human patient who was an organ donor for intestinal transplantation. This chain links TRBV4-3 with TRBJ2-7, with D perhaps TRBD1 or TRBD2 (5 bases each). The source was alloreactive CD8+ T cells from a mixed lymphocyte reaction culture, collected before transplantation. Documented subset: CFSE-low proliferating T cells sorted from roughly six-day pre-transplant mixed lymphocyte reaction (GvH or HvG direction). CDR3 sequence reads: CASSPRERGAYEQYF. The CDR3 DNA sequence: TGCGCCAGCAGCCCCAGGGAGAGGGGAGCCTACGAGCAGTACTTC.